Following are 11 T cell receptor beta chains from one sample sequenced in a study of human T cells and chemical hapten exposure (dated by TCRdb to about 2021). Explained via the paper, the time point label denotes: patch test 1, 2 weeks after DPC sensitization. This specimen's treatment or condition label, per the study, means: therapeutic diphenylcyclopropenone sensitization with weekly scalp DPC. The library was generated by RACE. Sequenced using a NextSeq 500. In-frame beta chains were kept once TCRdb had trimmed the public reads at Q25 with fastp and called clones with MiXCR. Each record represents a unique CDR3 protein, reported with the most common genes and DNA among its rows. The table for this sample lists roughly 80,000 distinct CDR3 sequences; about 10% of them were counted only once. The ten largest clones capture about 4% of the sample. This specimen consisted of whole blood, obtained in connection with sensitization to the hapten diphenylcyclopropenone (DPC). Receptors were obtained from a woman aged 50 to 65 with alopecia areata. Some clones in this sample may be carry-over from other donors' samples.

In this sample, this clonotype turned up many times. The rearrangement uses TRBV9 and TRBJ2-7; 8 bases are shared with TRBD1. The CDR3 consists of 15 residues. The germline gives CDR1 SGDLS, CDR2 YYNGEE. After removal of 4 bases from V and 4 bases from J, the junction contained 10 bases not matched to a gene. The CDR3 sequence: CASSPRQGLHYEQYF. The CDR3 region has the DNA TGTGCCAGCAGCCCCAGACAGGGGTTACATTACGAGCAGTACTTC. The full variable domain, rest sourced from reference TRBV9 and TRBJ2-7, is DSGVTQTPKHLITATGQRVTLRCSPRSGDLSVYWYQQSLDQGLQFLIQYYNGEERAKGNILERFSAQQFPDLHSELNLSSLELGDSALYFCASSPRQGLHYEQYFGPGTRLTVT.

There are a few counts of this clonotype. In nucleotides, the CDR3 is TGTGCCAGCAGTTTATCGACAGGGATTGGGGGCACTGAAGCTTTCTTT. Translated: CASSLSTGIGGTEAFF. The chain couples TRBV12-3 or TRBV12-4 to TRBJ1-1, with TRBD1 matching over 7 bases. V lost 2 bases, J lost 4 bases, and 10 bases stayed unmatched. The CDR3 loop spans 16 amino acids.

The CDR3 sequence: CASSSETAGGEKLFF. The CDR3 nucleotides are TGTGCCAGCAGCTCAGAAACAGCGGGCGGAGAAAAACTGTTTTTT. The V and J genes are TRBV7-6 and TRBJ1-4; D remains ambiguous. The CDR3 spans 15 residues. V lost 4 bases and J 8 bases, leaving 17 bases between the germline ends. Germline V gene sequence: CDR1 SGHVS, CDR2 FNYEAQ.

This clonotype has more than one count but fewer than ten. This chain connects TRBV7-6 to TRBJ2-1; tentative D call: TRBD2 (5 bases). Germline loops: CDR1 SGHVS, CDR2 FNYEAQ. The CDR3 runs 15 residues. The V gene lost 5 bases and the J gene lost 2 bases, with 13 bases spanning the gap. The DNA for the CDR3 is TGTGCCAGCAGCGAAGTAGCGACTACCTACAATGAGCAGTTCTTC. Translation: CASSEVATTYNEQFF.

V usage is TRBV18 and J usage is TRBJ1-1, with D possibly matching TRBD1 (5 bases). CDR3 length: 17 amino acids. Germline CDR1 KGHSH, CDR2 LQKENI. V was clipped by 0 bases and J by 5 bases, with 19 bases between them. The CDR3 region has the DNA TGTGCCAGCTCACCACCGCCCTGGCAGGCGGAGGGGACTGAAGCTTTCTTT. Amino acids: CASSPPPWQAEGTEAFF.

The genes are TRBV28 and TRBJ1-1; 10 bases are a match to TRBD1. This CDR3 spans 12 amino acids. Germline lookup yields CDR1 MDHEN and CDR2 SYDVKM. This CDR3 is CVAGDRGRGAFF. The CDR3 DNA sequence: TGTGTGGCCGGAGACAGGGGGCGCGGGGCTTTCTTT.

This clonotype was seen only a few times. The J gene is TRBJ2-2, the V gene TRBV6-1; D gene ambiguous. V dropped 3 bases and J dropped 4 bases, with 12 bases sitting between them. The germline V gene has CDR1 MNHNS and CDR2 SASEGT. The CDR3 is made up of 15 amino acids. The CDR3 region is CASSDRVSGTGELFF. The CDR3 DNA is TGTGCCAGCAGTGATCGGGTATCAGGCACCGGGGAGCTGTTTTTT.

This clonotype was observed at least ten times. The chain couples TRBV20-1 to TRBJ2-7, with D tentatively TRBD1 (5 bases). Germline CDR1 DFQATT, CDR2 SNEGSKA (reference sequence). This CDR3 has 12 residues. The V and J ends lost 5 bases and 0 bases respectively, with 8 bases between them. The CDR3 region is CSAPDNSYEQYF. The CDR3 bases are TGCAGTGCTCCGGACAACTCCTACGAGCAGTACTTC.

The rearrangement links TRBV9 to TRBJ2-3, with TRBD1 as a possible D gene (6 bases). CDR1 and CDR2 from the germline V gene are SGDLS and YYNGEE. CDR3 length equals 15 residues. V lost 0 bases to trimming and J lost 5 bases, with 13 bases between them. The CDR3 here is CASSVVGQGLDTQYF. DNA of the CDR3: TGTGCCAGCAGCGTAGTGGGGCAGGGGTTAGATACGCAGTATTTT. The complete variable domain, with remaining parts taken from reference TRBV9 and TRBJ2-3, reads DSGVTQTPKHLITATGQRVTLRCSPRSGDLSVYWYQQSLDQGLQFLIQYYNGEERAKGNILERFSAQQFPDLHSELNLSSLELGDSALYFCASSVVGQGLDTQYFGPGTRLTVL.

This clonotype was detected only a few times. CDR3: CASSQGSPVAKNIQYF. CDR3 nucleotides: TGTGCCAGCAGCCAAGGAAGTCCAGTGGCCAAAAACATTCAGTACTTC. The V gene is TRBV4-2, the J gene TRBJ2-4; D ambiguous. Trimming took 1 base from V and 1 from J, leaving 11 bases between them. The germline CDR1 and CDR2 sequences are LGHNA and YNFKEQ. This CDR3 has 16 residues.

The genes are TRBV27 and TRBJ2-7, with 9 bases that match TRBD2. Germline-derived CDR1 and CDR2 are MNHEY and SMNVEV (reference sequence). This CDR3 is built from 18 residues. J gave up 2 bases and V 6 bases, and 17 bases lay outside the gene matches. Written as DNA, the CDR3 is TGTGCCAGCAGCGACCACACATGGAGAGCGGGGGGTCCCTACGAGCAGTACTTC. Amino acids: CASSDHTWRAGGPYEQYF.